These T cell receptor beta chains were read from a single sample in a study of Graves' ophthalmopathy and Graves' hyperthyroidism. Each CDR3 protein gets one entry after TCRdb re-called the multiplex PCR reads with MiXCR. The sample shows 500,000 to 700,000 distinct CDR3 sequences, over 20% of them seen only once. Sequencing was performed on peripheral blood. The receptors were gathered from a young woman with stable Graves' hyperthyroidism. Some clones in this sample may be carry-over from other donors' samples. Both conserved end residues are trimmed from each CDR3. Fields, in order: D gene, V gene, J gene, CDR3 protein. A D gene is named only where the DNA matches it firmly.

NA	TRBV27	TRBJ1-1	ASSFRPALNTEAF
NA	TRBV30	TRBJ1-1	AWSGQWNTEAF
NA	TRBV15	TRBJ2-5	ATSRVRAAAGTQY
NA	TRBV6-5	TRBJ1-1	ASSYGGGGTEAF
NA	TRBV29-1	TRBJ2-5	SGLQETQY
TRBD1	TRBV6-1	TRBJ2-7	ASSERGQTYEQY
NA	TRBV30	TRBJ1-3	AWSVKGSSAIY
NA	TRBV28	TRBJ2-7	ASSPGTANYEQY
NA	TRBV5-1	TRBJ2-5	ASSPALRGRETQY
NA	TRBV10-3	TRBJ1-1	ASATDPNTEAF
NA	TRBV20-1	TRBJ1-5	SARDPGDPQPQH
NA	TRBV2	TRBJ1-6	ASSPDPSNSPLH
NA	TRBV28	TRBJ1-2	GSSLFAYGYT
NA	TRBV4-1	TRBJ1-5	ASSHPRDGNQPQH
NA	TRBV2	TRBJ2-2	ASIGGELF
NA	TRBV29-1	TRBJ1-1	SVILLAENTEAF
TRBD2	TRBV6-5	TRBJ2-5	ASSYTSGIRETQY
NA	TRBV12-3/TRBV12-4	TRBJ2-5	ASISGWGETQY
NA	TRBV12-5	TRBJ1-2	ASGLASGRVQGYT
NA	TRBV18	TRBJ2-7	ASPPTGEGYEQY
NA	TRBV2	TRBJ1-1	ASSEGRGGWNTEAF
NA	TRBV6-1	TRBJ1-5	ASMGQPQH